The 17 T cell receptor beta chains given below trace back to one sample, sequenced in a study of cytomegalovirus exposure and HLA in healthy donors. The PCR made use of 60 Vbeta and 13 Jbeta primers. The method was immunoSEQ multiplex PCR; TCRdb's version includes in-frame clones alone and lacks a portion of them. The sample lists about 90,000 clones, around 77% occurring once. Sequencing used PBMCs. Source of these receptors: a woman aged 55-69 years in good health and CMV-seropositive.

The rearrangement joins TRBV28 to TRBJ2-7; weak D call: TRBD1 (7 bases). The CDR3 is 13 residues long. The V end lost 8 bases, the J end lost 3 bases, and 14 bases lay between the germline ends. Germline-derived CDR1 and CDR2 are MDHEN and SYDVKM. The CDR3 nucleotides read TGTGCCAGCGCGGGACAGAGAGGCTACGAGCAGTACTTC. It is translated as CASAGQRGYEQYF.

In its sample, this clone was seen once. This chain uses TRBV4-1 with TRBJ2-5; 9 bases are a match to TRBD1. V was clipped by 4 bases and J by 7 bases; unmatched bases: 10. The CDR3 consists of 15 residues. Germline-derived CDR1 and CDR2 are MGHRA and YSYEKL. The CDR3 region has the DNA TGCGCCAGCAGCCCACTCCACAGGGGGCAGGGGACCCAGTACTTC. Amino acid sequence: CASSPLHRGQGTQYF.

The V call is TRBV5-1, the J call TRBJ2-1, with unresolved D. CDR3 length equals 13 residues. V dropped 0 bases and J dropped 3 bases, with 4 bases sitting between them. In germline, CDR1 is SGHRS, CDR2 YFSETQ. This CDR3 is CASSLVSYNEQFF. Written as DNA, the CDR3 is TGCGCCAGCAGCTTGGTCAGCTACAATGAGCAGTTCTTC.

The chain carries TRBV6-5 and TRBJ1-1, with D unresolved. CDR3 length: 13 residues. Trimming removed 3 bases from V and 1 base from J, with 6 bases in between. Germline V lookup: CDR1 MNHEY, CDR2 SVGAGI. In DNA, the CDR3 is TGTGCCAGCAGTTATAACACGAACACTGAAGCTTTCTTT. Amino acid sequence: CASSYNTNTEAFF.

The chain couples TRBV19 to TRBJ2-3; TRBD2 agrees at 7 bases. Germline values: CDR1 LNHDA, CDR2 SQIVND (reference sequence). The V segment lost 5 bases and the J segment 2 bases; nucleotides outside the gene matches: 4. The CDR3 has 14 residues. In nucleotides, the CDR3 is TGTGCCAGTAGTTGGCAGCGGGACACAGATACGCAGTATTTT. Translated, it gives CASSWQRDTDTQYF.

V usage is TRBV28 and J usage is TRBJ1-1; D not resolved. The germline V and J ends were trimmed by 2 bases and 8 bases, with 12 bases remaining between them. CDR1 and CDR2 (germline): MDHEN, SYDVKM. The CDR3 spans 13 residues. The CDR3 coding sequence is TGTGCCAGCAGTTTACAACTAGAGGTAGAAGCTTTCTTT. It codes for CASSLQLEVEAFF.

V and J are TRBV7-3 and TRBJ2-2, with TRBD1 matching over 8 bases. The CDR3 spans 14 residues. Losses at the gene ends were 8 bases for V and 1 base for J; bases not matched to a gene: 3. Germline V CDR1 and CDR2: SGHTA, FQGTGA. CDR3 coding DNA: TGTGCCAGCCAAGGGACAGGGAACACCGGGGAGCTGTTTTTT. Amino acids: CASQGTGNTGELFF. The variable domain in full, completed from reference TRBV7-3 and TRBJ2-2, reads GAGVSQTPSNKVTEKGKYVELRCDPISGHTALYWYRQSLGQGPEFLIYFQGTGAADDSGLPNDRFFAVRPEGSVSTLKIQRTERGDSAVYLCASQGTGNTGELFFGEGSRLTVL.

V is TRBV10-3 and J is TRBJ2-7; TRBD1 might be the D (5 bases). This CDR3 region has 14 residues. Deletions cut 6 bases from V and 6 bases from J, with 18 bases between. Germline assignment: CDR1 ENHRY and CDR2 SYGVKD. The CDR3 DNA follows: TGTGCCATCAGGGGGCAGGTATCTTCTGGCGAGCAGTACTTC. Translated: CAIRGQVSSGEQYF.

The V gene is TRBV7-2, the J gene TRBJ1-5; 9 positions match TRBD1. With 1 base clipped from V and 5 bases from J, the junction kept 3 bases outside the gene matches. In germline, CDR1 is SGHTA, CDR2 FQGNSA. This CDR3 region has 15 residues. In DNA form, the CDR3 reads TGTGCCAGCAGCTTAGGGACAGGGGAAGATCAGCCCCAGCATTTT. This codes for CASSLGTGEDQPQHF.

There are many counts of this clone. The rearrangement joins TRBV4-1 to TRBJ1-2; no clear D gene. V lost 1 base and J lost 8, with 11 bases in between. Germline V gene sequence: CDR1 MGHRA, CDR2 YSYEKL. The CDR3 runs to 13 residues. The CDR3 loop is CASSQGRYGGYTF. The CDR3 nucleotides read TGCGCCAGCAGCCAAGGCAGGTACGGAGGCTACACCTTC.

The rearrangement joins TRBV2 to TRBJ2-2; 8 positions agree with TRBD2. Germline CDR1 reads SNHLY; CDR2 reads FYNNEI. V gave up 5 bases and J gave up 1 base; unmatched junction bases: 9. The CDR3 loop spans 17 amino acids. This CDR3 reads CASSSGLVSVNTGELFF. The DNA for the CDR3 is TGTGCCAGCAGTTCGGGACTAGTGTCCGTGAACACCGGGGAGCTGTTTTTT.

This sequence joins TRBV7-9 and TRBJ1-1, with 7 positions matching TRBD1. V trimming: 6 bases; J trimming: 1 base; junction bases outside the gene matches: 5. The CDR3 is 14 residues long. Germline-derived CDR1 and CDR2 are SEHNR and FQNEAQ (reference sequence). Here the CDR3 reads CASSSTGKNTEAFF. The CDR3 coding sequence is TGTGCCAGCAGTTCGACAGGGAAGAACACTGAAGCTTTCTTT.

The chain links TRBV5-4 to TRBJ1-2; the match to TRBD1 covers 7 bases. V was pared by 4 bases and J by 4 bases, with 7 bases of the junction left unmatched. Germline values: CDR1 SGHNT, CDR2 YYREEE (reference sequence). The CDR3 runs to 14 residues. CDR3 bases: TGTGCCAGCAGCCGGTACGGGACAGCCTATGGCTACACCTTC. Its protein product is CASSRYGTAYGYTF.

The J gene is TRBJ2-7, the V gene TRBV27; weak D call: TRBD1 (6 bases). In germline, CDR1 is MNHEY, CDR2 SMNVEV (reference sequence). The length of the CDR3 is 15 residues. Trimming shortened V by 6 bases and J by 0 bases, and 15 bases separated the two germline ends. The CDR3 is CASSPRADSSYEQYF. The CDR3 bases are TGTGCCAGCAGCCCTCGAGCGGACAGCTCCTACGAGCAGTACTTC.

The chain has TRBV18 and TRBJ2-1, with TRBD1 matching over 7 bases. CDR1 KGHSH and CDR2 LQKENI come from the germline V gene. V was clipped by 2 bases and J by 0 bases; unmatched bases: 13. This CDR3 is 19 amino acids long. This CDR3 is CASSPGAGTALSSYNEQFF. In DNA form, the CDR3 reads TGTGCCAGCTCACCAGGAGCTGGGACAGCACTTAGCTCCTACAATGAGCAGTTCTTC.

This sequence joins TRBV5-1 and TRBJ2-3; TRBD2 might be the D (6 bases). CDR3 length: 14 amino acids. Germline V lookup: CDR1 SGHRS, CDR2 YFSETQ. V lost 3 bases, J lost 5 bases, and 13 bases lay in between. This CDR3 is CASSSGGAGDTQYF. The CDR3 DNA follows: TGCGCCAGCAGCTCGGGCGGGGCAGGAGATACGCAGTATTTT.

The rearrangement uses TRBV5-6 and TRBJ1-6; D uncertain. This CDR3 is 13 amino acids long. CDR1 is SGHDT, CDR2 YYEEEE, per germline. With 0 bases removed from V and 10 bases from J, the gap between germline ends came to 8 bases. CDR3 protein: CASSLASQSPLHF. CDR3 nucleotide sequence: TGTGCCAGCAGCTTGGCCAGTCAATCACCCCTCCACTTT.